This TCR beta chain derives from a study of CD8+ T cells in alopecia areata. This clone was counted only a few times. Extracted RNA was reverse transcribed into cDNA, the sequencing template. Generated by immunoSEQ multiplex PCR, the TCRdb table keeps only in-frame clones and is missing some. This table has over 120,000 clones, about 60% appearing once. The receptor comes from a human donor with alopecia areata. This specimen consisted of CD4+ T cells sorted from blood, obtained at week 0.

The DNA for the CDR3 is TGTGCCAGCAGCTTAAGGGAACGCTACGAGCAGTACTTC. Amino acids: CASSLRERYEQYF. The V gene is TRBV7-2, the J gene TRBJ2-7, with no clear D. Per the germline V gene, CDR1 is SGHTA and CDR2 is FQGNSA. V gave up 2 bases and J gave up 3 bases, with 8 bases separating them. CDR3 length: 13 amino acids.